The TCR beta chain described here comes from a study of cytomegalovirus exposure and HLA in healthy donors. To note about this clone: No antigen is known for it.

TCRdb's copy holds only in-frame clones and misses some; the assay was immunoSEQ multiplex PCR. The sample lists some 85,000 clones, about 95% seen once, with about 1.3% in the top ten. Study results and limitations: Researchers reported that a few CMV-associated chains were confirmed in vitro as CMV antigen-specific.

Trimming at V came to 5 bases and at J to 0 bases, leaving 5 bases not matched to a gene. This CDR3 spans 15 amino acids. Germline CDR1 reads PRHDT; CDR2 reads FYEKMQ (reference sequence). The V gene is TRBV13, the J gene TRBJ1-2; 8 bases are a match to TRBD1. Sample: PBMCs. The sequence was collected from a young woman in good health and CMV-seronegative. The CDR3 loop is CASSGGQAPNYGYTF. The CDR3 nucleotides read TGTGCCAGCAGCGGGGGACAGGCCCCTAACTATGGCTACACCTTC.